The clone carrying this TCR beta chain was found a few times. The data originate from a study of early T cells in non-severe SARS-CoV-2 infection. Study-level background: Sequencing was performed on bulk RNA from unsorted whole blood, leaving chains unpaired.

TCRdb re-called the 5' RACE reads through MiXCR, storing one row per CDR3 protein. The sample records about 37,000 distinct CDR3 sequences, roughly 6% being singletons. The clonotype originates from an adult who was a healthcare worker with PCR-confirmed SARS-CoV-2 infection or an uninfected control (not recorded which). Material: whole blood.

Written as DNA, the CDR3 is TGTGCCAGCAGTGAACAACTAGCGGGAGGCTCCTACGAGCAGTACTTC. The encoded protein is CASSEQLAGGSYEQYF. J is TRBJ2-7 and V is TRBV2; 12 bases map to TRBD2. Germline V gives CDR1 SNHLY, CDR2 FYNNEI. The CDR3 covers 16 residues. After removal of 2 bases from V and 0 bases from J, the junction contained 2 bases not matched to a gene.